These T cell receptor beta chains were read from a single sample in a study of cytomegalovirus exposure and HLA in healthy donors. Libraries were prepared by immunoSEQ multiplex PCR; TCRdb keeps only in-frame clonotypes and omits some of them. The profile covers roughly 150,000 clones, with around 75% appearing a single time and around 10% taken by the ten largest. The source material was PBMCs. These receptors originate from a man aged 18 to 35 in good health and CMV-seropositive. The CDR3 runs from the conserved cysteine through the conserved F or W. The D gene is left open where the match is weak. The size field is filled for only some rows; it gives once, few, many or a size class.

size: -
V: TRBV5-1
J: TRBJ2-7
D: -
DNA: TGCGCCAGCAGACAAGCGGGTGTGCACGAGCAGTACTTC
CDR3: CASRQAGVHEQYF

size: -
V: TRBV5-1
J: TRBJ2-7
D: TRBD2
DNA: TGCCCCAGCAGCTTGGGACTAGCGGGGCCCCCGGGGCAGTACTTC
CDR3: CPSSLGLAGPPGQYF

size: -
V: TRBV2
J: TRBJ2-1
D: -
DNA: TGTGCCAGCAGTGATTTGGGGGGGCCTTACAATGAGCAGTTCTTC
CDR3: CASSDLGGPYNEQFF

size: -
V: TRBV6-6
J: TRBJ2-7
D: TRBD2
DNA: TGTGCCAGCAGTTACGGGGGGACTAAATACGAGCAGTACTTC
CDR3: CASSYGGTKYEQYF

size: -
V: TRBV10-3
J: TRBJ2-1
D: TRBD2
DNA: TGTGCCATCAGTGAGTCGGGTGCGGGAGGCCCGAACAATGAGCAGTTCTTC
CDR3: CAISESGAGGPNNEQFF

size: -
V: TRBV10-2
J: TRBJ2-2
D: -
DNA: TGCGCCAGCAGAGAGAGCGGGACCGGGGAGCTGTTTTTT
CDR3: CASRESGTGELFF

size: few
V: TRBV7-3
J: TRBJ1-1
D: -
DNA: TGTGCCAGCAGCCAAGGGAGGGAAACTGAAGCTTTCTTT
CDR3: CASSQGRETEAFF

size: -
V: TRBV5-1
J: TRBJ2-2
D: -
DNA: TGCGCCAGCAGCTTGCCGGGGTTTGGTGCGGAGCACACCGGGGAGCTGTTTTTT
CDR3: CASSLPGFGAEHTGELFF

size: -
V: TRBV5-4
J: TRBJ2-7
D: TRBD1
DNA: TGTGCCAGCAGCCTGGGACAGCCCGCCTACGAGCAGTACTTC
CDR3: CASSLGQPAYEQYF

size: -
V: TRBV29-1
J: TRBJ2-7
D: -
DNA: TGCAGCGTGGGGGGGAGGGGGTCTACCTCCTACGAGCAGTACTTC
CDR3: CSVGGRGSTSYEQYF

size: -
V: TRBV27
J: TRBJ2-7
D: -
DNA: TGTGCCAGCAGGAAACAAATAGGGGGGGCTGAGCAGTACTTC
CDR3: CASRKQIGGAEQYF

size: -
V: TRBV29-1
J: TRBJ1-2
D: -
DNA: TGCAGCGCTGACCCAGTTCGTGGCTACACCTTC
CDR3: CSADPVRGYTF

size: -
V: TRBV28
J: TRBJ1-1
D: -
DNA: TGTGCCAGCAGTTTAAACAACTGGAGTGCTTTCTTT
CDR3: CASSLNNWSAFF

size: -
V: TRBV28
J: TRBJ2-7
D: TRBD2
DNA: TGTGCCAGCAGACCCCGGGGGGTCCCCTACGAGCAGTACTTC
CDR3: CASRPRGVPYEQYF